This T cell receptor (beta chain) was recovered during a study of cytomegalovirus exposure and HLA in healthy donors. General observations from the study: Earlier findings revealed that most TCR beta V segments proved productive either about 87% or about 30% of the time.

As for this clone: Its cognate antigen is unknown.

The CDR3 runs 13 residues. V gave up 6 bases and J gave up 5 bases; unmatched junction bases: 5. Germline CDR1 MGHDK, CDR2 SYGVNS. The PCR ran on 60 Vbeta and 13 Jbeta primers. Method: immunoSEQ multiplex PCR; TCRdb's copy keeps in-frame clones and lacks some. The data hold around 150,000 clones, with 80% to 90% observed a single time. The receptor comes from a man aged 45-65 years in good health and CMV-seropositive. Sequenced: PBMCs. The chain combines TRBV25-1 with TRBJ1-2, with 8 bases lining up with TRBD1. This chain's CDR3 is CASSLQGEYGYTF. The CDR3 DNA reads as TGTGCCAGCAGCTTACAGGGGGAATATGGCTACACCTTC.